Listed below are T cell receptor beta chains from one sample, sequenced in a study of blood T cell repertoires in COVID-19. Only in-frame clones appear in the TCRdb table, and some are missing; sequencing was by immunoSEQ multiplex PCR. The sample carries about 58,000 clones, 60% to 85% recorded once. Sequencing was done on a sample of peripheral blood. The receptors were gathered from a human donor in a cohort sampled during active COVID-19. Both conserved end residues are trimmed from each CDR3. The size field is filled for only some rows; it gives once, few, many or a size class.

v_gene	abundance	j_gene	CDR3aa
TRBV27	-	TRBJ2-7	ASKGLAPSFEQY
TRBV18	-	TRBJ2-1	ASSPGGLIASYNEQF
TRBV7-8	-	TRBJ1-2	ASSDHQGGYGYT
TRBV5-4	-	TRBJ2-7	ASSPGPDSSYEQY
TRBV7-9	-	TRBJ1-2	ASSPDRGLLYGYT
TRBV4-1	few	TRBJ2-7	ASSQGLISVEQY
TRBV19	-	TRBJ1-2	ASKQQSNYGYT
TRBV6-6	few	TRBJ2-7	ASSLAGAYEQY
TRBV7-6	-	TRBJ2-7	ASSPKQGEQGYEQY
TRBV6-6	-	TRBJ2-7	ASTGLANEQY
TRBV5-4	-	TRBJ1-2	ASSFPGTGANYGYT
TRBV19	-	TRBJ2-7	ASSLFIGGTYEQY
TRBV5-6	-	TRBJ1-4	ASSIKQGLSNEKLF
TRBV4-3	-	TRBJ1-1	ASSQDQGHRLAF
TRBV19	-	TRBJ1-5	ASSITGTGHNQPQH
TRBV6-1	-	TRBJ1-4	ASSKATGATNEKLF